This T cell receptor (beta chain) is drawn from a study of cytomegalovirus exposure and HLA in healthy donors. Study conclusions and caveats: Using the classifier, cytomegalovirus status was reportedly diagnosed with high specificity and sensitivity. While the bulk of TCR sequences proved rare, some public TCRs turned up in many donors.

Germline V gives CDR1 SSHAT, CDR2 FNYEAQ (reference sequence). This CDR3 is built from 15 residues. Measured with immunoSEQ multiplex PCR; TCRdb has only the in-frame clones, and not every one. This table holds about 110,000 clones, about 92% found once. This clone appeared a single time. Its specificity is not known. One junction end does not reproduce the germline sequence, and a read error may be involved. This TCR was recovered from a young woman in good health and CMV-seronegative. The sample was PBMCs. The rearrangement uses TRBV7-7 and TRBJ2-1, with D possibly TRBD2 on 5 matching bases. The CDR3 coding sequence is TGTGCTAGCAGCTCCCGACTAAGCTCCTACAATGAGCAGTTCTTC. This codes for CASSSRLSSYNEQFF. The whole variable domain, filled in from reference TRBV7-7 and TRBJ2-1, reads GAGVSQSPRYKVTKRGQDVTLRCDPISSHATLYWYQQALGQGPEFLTYFNYEAQPDKSGLPSDRFSAERPEGSISTLTIQRTEQRDSAMYRCASSSRLSSYNEQFFGPGTRLTVL.